This T cell receptor beta chain was recorded in a study of blood T cell repertoires in COVID-19. Overall study: Whether acute or convalescent, the COVID-19 samples came from the United States, Italy and Spain. Sources were T cells, B-cell-depleted T cells, or PBMCs; the material itself was cDNA or gDNA.

Authors' analysis steps: Quantification of nucleated cells was approximated via reference gene primer amplification. The repertoire was sequenced with immunoSEQ multiplex PCR; TCRdb's copy has only in-frame clones and lacks some. V and J calls and clone size come straight from that table; D and trimming were deduced from the DNA. Here the sample spans about 130,000 clones, approximately 86% being singletons. Germline V gives CDR1 LNHDA, CDR2 SQIVND (reference sequence). This CDR3 has 14 residues. V was shortened by 8 bases and J by 0 bases, with 11 bases between the two germline ends. The receptor comes from a woman in her sixties or seventies with COVID-19, enrolled during active disease. Sequencing was done on a sample of peripheral blood. The chain carries TRBV19 and TRBJ1-3, with D perhaps TRBD1 (6 bases). The CDR3 spells CASSPGHSGNTIYF. CDR3 nucleotide sequence: TGTGCCAGTTCTCCGGGACACTCTGGAAACACCATATATTTT.